Below are 19 T cell receptor beta chains sequenced from a single sample in a study of cytomegalovirus exposure and HLA in healthy donors. PCR involved 60 Vbeta and 13 Jbeta primers. Sequenced by immunoSEQ multiplex PCR; TCRdb stores in-frame clones only, minus some. The table shows about 190,000 clones, with 60% to 80% occurring only once. The sequenced material came from PBMCs. The source is a woman between 25 and 40 years old in good health and CMV-seropositive.

V and J are TRBV7-2 and TRBJ2-3, with D possibly being TRBD2 (6 bases). Trimming cost V 2 bases and J 0 bases, with 6 bases left between them. Germline V gives CDR1 SGHTA, CDR2 FQGNSA. This CDR3 has 14 amino acids. This CDR3 reads CASSLSGSTDTQYF. Written as DNA, the CDR3 is TGTGCCAGCAGCTTAAGCGGGAGCACAGATACGCAGTATTTT.

The gene calls are TRBV18 and TRBJ2-7, with 11 bases matching TRBD1. V dropped 4 bases and J dropped 4; count of bases not matched to a gene: 6. Germline V gene lookup returns CDR1 KGHSH and CDR2 LQKENI. The CDR3 runs to 15 residues. The CDR3 sequence is CASSRPGTGGYEQYF. CDR3 nucleotides: TGTGCCAGCTCACGTCCCGGGACAGGGGGATACGAGCAGTACTTC.

V gene TRBV5-4 combines with J gene TRBJ2-3; no firm D call. V was trimmed by 4 bases and J by 5 bases, leaving 11 bases between them. This CDR3 is 13 amino acids long. Germline values: CDR1 SGHNT, CDR2 YYREEE (reference sequence). The CDR3 region is CASSGEVGDTQYF. CDR3 sequence (DNA): TGTGCCAGCAGCGGAGAGGTAGGAGATACGCAGTATTTT.

The J gene is TRBJ1-1, the V gene TRBV7-6, with a possible D match to TRBD1 (6 bases). CDR3 length equals 16 residues. Deletions cut 2 bases from V and 0 bases from J, with 13 bases between. The germline gives CDR1 SGHVS, CDR2 FNYEAQ. CDR3 protein: CASSLRVQGMNTEAFF. The CDR3 bases are TGTGCCAGCAGCTTAAGGGTACAGGGCATGAACACTGAAGCTTTCTTT.

This chain uses TRBV28 with TRBJ1-2; 10 bases line up with TRBD1. Trimming at V came to 7 bases and at J to 5 bases, leaving 7 bases not matched to a gene. This CDR3 is built from 14 residues. The V gene's germline CDR1 is MDHEN and CDR2 SYDVKM. The CDR3 nucleotides read TGTGCCAGCAAACCCGACAGGGGGCGATATGGCTACACCTTC. This gives the protein CASKPDRGRYGYTF.

The rearrangement uses TRBV5-5 and TRBJ1-2; 11 positions agree with TRBD1. This CDR3 has 16 amino acids. V shed 3 bases, J shed 5 bases, and the junction held 9 bases outside the gene matches. From germline, CDR1 is SGHKS and CDR2 YYEKEE (reference sequence). CDR3 DNA sequence: TGTGCCAGCAGCTCACCCGGGACAGGGGGACGATATGGCTACACCTTC. Its protein is CASSSPGTGGRYGYTF. The full variable domain, with the rest looked up from reference TRBV5-5 and TRBJ1-2, is DAGVTQSPTHLIKTRGQQVTLRCSPISGHKSVSWYQQVLGQGPQFIFQYYEKEERGRGNFPDRFSARQFPNYSSELNVNALLLGDSALYLCASSSPGTGGRYGYTFGSGTRLTVV.

This sequence joins TRBV29-1 and TRBJ1-4, with 10 positions matching TRBD1. J was trimmed by 4 bases and V by 6 bases; bases with no gene match: 17. CDR1 and CDR2 from the germline V gene are SQVTM and ANQGSEA. The CDR3 totals 18 residues. The CDR3 DNA follows: TGCAGCGTCGCCGAGCGGGACAGGGGAGATCCAGGTAATGAAAAACTGTTTTTT. Translation gives CSVAERDRGDPGNEKLFF. Supplemented by reference TRBV29-1 and TRBJ1-4, the full variable domain reads SAVISQKPSRDICQRGTSLTIQCQVDSQVTMMFWYRQQPGQSLTLIATANQGSEATYESGFVIDKFPISRPNLTFSTLTVSNMSPEDSSIYLCSVAERDRGDPGNEKLFFGSGTQLSVL.

The chain joins TRBV27 to TRBJ2-7; D is uncertain. Deletions cut 6 bases from V and 0 bases from J, with 6 bases between. CDR1 MNHEY and CDR2 SMNVEV come from the germline V gene (reference sequence). CDR3 length: 12 residues. Here the CDR3 reads CASSSYSYEQYF. CDR3 sequence (DNA): TGTGCCAGCAGCTCCTACTCCTACGAGCAGTACTTC.

V usage is TRBV28 and J usage is TRBJ2-7; TRBD2 might be the D (7 bases). The CDR3 runs 14 residues. V lost 5 bases and J lost 1, with 12 bases in between. CDR1 is MDHEN and CDR2 is SYDVKM in the germline V gene. This CDR3 reads CASSGRDTSYEQYF. The CDR3 region has the DNA TGTGCCAGCAGTGGGAGGGACACATCCTACGAGCAGTACTTC.

The CDR3 region is CASSERGADYGYTF. The CDR3 DNA reads as TGTGCCAGCAGTGAGCGGGGGGCGGACTATGGCTACACCTTC. The chain links TRBV2 to TRBJ1-2; the D gene is possibly TRBD1 (6 bases). The V and J ends lost 3 bases and 3 bases respectively, with 11 bases between them. The CDR3 totals 14 residues. The germline V gene encodes CDR1 SNHLY and CDR2 FYNNEI.

The chain has TRBV5-4 and TRBJ1-6; 7 nucleotides align to TRBD1. The CDR3 is 11 residues long. In germline, CDR1 is SGHNT, CDR2 YYREEE (reference sequence). After removal of 3 bases from V and 14 bases from J, the junction contained 2 bases not matched to a gene. This chain's CDR3 is CASSWQGALHF. In DNA form, the CDR3 reads TGTGCCAGCAGCTGGCAGGGGGCCCTCCACTTT.

J is TRBJ2-2 and V is TRBV4-1; the match to TRBD2 covers 9 bases. The V and J ends lost 3 bases and 3 bases, in that order; junction bases with no gene match: 5. The germline V gene encodes CDR1 MGHRA and CDR2 YSYEKL. This CDR3 contains 16 residues. CDR3 DNA sequence: TGCGCCAGCAGCCAGGAGGCTAGCGGGGACACCGGGGAGCTGTTTTTT. This gives the protein CASSQEASGDTGELFF.

The chain links TRBV29-1 to TRBJ2-7; possible D gene TRBD1, 6 bases. CDR1 and CDR2 from the germline V gene are SQVTM and ANQGSEA. V lost 1 base and J 1 base, leaving 8 bases between the germline ends. This CDR3 spans 13 amino acids. CDR3 sequence reads: CSVEGDTSYEQYF. The CDR3 nucleotides are TGCAGCGTTGAAGGGGACACTTCCTACGAGCAGTACTTC.

The genes are TRBV5-1 and TRBJ2-2; D not certain. The CDR3 is made up of 15 amino acids. Germline V gives CDR1 SGHRS, CDR2 YFSETQ. The V and J ends lost 1 base and 4 bases respectively, with 11 bases between them. This CDR3 reads CASSLFAERTGELFF. CDR3 nucleotide sequence: TGCGCCAGCAGCTTGTTCGCGGAACGCACCGGGGAGCTGTTTTTT.

The table lists this clone with a few counts. The J gene is TRBJ1-5, the V gene TRBV5-8; possible D gene TRBD1, 6 bases. The CDR3 loop spans 16 amino acids. V was shortened by 4 bases and J by 5 bases, with 19 bases between the two germline ends. Germline CDR1 SGHTS, CDR2 YDEGEE. CDR3 coding DNA: TGTGCCAGCAGCGACGGGACCCGGGGGGGCGATCAGCCCCAGCATTTT. Its translation is CASSDGTRGGDQPQHF.

The chain recombines TRBV5-6 with TRBJ1-1; 7 bases agree with TRBD1. Germline-derived CDR1 and CDR2 are SGHDT and YYEEEE. CDR3 length: 15 amino acids. The V and J ends lost 5 bases and 0 bases, in that order; junction bases with no gene match: 7. This CDR3 reads CASRGVGQLNTEAFF. For the CDR3, the DNA is TGTGCCAGCAGAGGGGTGGGACAGCTGAACACTGAAGCTTTCTTT.

This clone was detected a few times. For the CDR3, the DNA is TGTGCCAGCAGTTACGAAGCGGCCCCCCTCTTGTACTTC. Translated, it gives CASSYEAAPLLYF. This chain joins TRBV6-6 and TRBJ2-7, with D perhaps matching TRBD2 (5 bases). This CDR3 contains 13 residues. CDR1 and CDR2 from the germline V gene are MNHNY and SVGAGI (reference sequence). V was cut by 2 bases and J by 12 bases, with 17 bases left in between.

The chain is built from TRBV6-1 and TRBJ2-7; 7 bases fit TRBD1. J gave up 3 bases and V 4 bases, and 6 bases lay outside the gene matches. CDR1 is MNHNS and CDR2 is SASEGT in the germline V gene. This CDR3 has 14 residues. The CDR3 spells CASSAVSGGYEQYF. The CDR3, as DNA: TGTGCCAGCAGTGCCGTATCAGGGGGCTACGAGCAGTACTTC.

This chain uses TRBV7-9 with TRBJ2-1; 9 bases fit TRBD2. The J segment lost 1 base and the V segment lost 4 bases, leaving 2 bases of the junction unmatched. Per germline, CDR1 SEHNR and CDR2 FQNEAQ (reference sequence). CDR3 length: 15 residues. The CDR3 bases are TGTGCCAGCAGCTCGGCGGGAGGGTCCTACAATGAGCAGTTCTTC. Translation gives CASSSAGGSYNEQFF.